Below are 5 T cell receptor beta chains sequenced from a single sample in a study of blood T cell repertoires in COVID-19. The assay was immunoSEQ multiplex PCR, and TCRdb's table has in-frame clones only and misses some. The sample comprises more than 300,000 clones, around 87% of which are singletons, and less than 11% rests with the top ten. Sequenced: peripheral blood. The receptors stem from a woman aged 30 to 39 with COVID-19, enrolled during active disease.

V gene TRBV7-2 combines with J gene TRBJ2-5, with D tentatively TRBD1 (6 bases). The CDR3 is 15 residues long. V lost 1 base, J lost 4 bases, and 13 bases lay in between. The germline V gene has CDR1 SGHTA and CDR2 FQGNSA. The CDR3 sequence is CASSLGLQGTETQYF. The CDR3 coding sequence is TGTGCCAGCAGCTTAGGTCTTCAGGGGACAGAGACCCAGTACTTC.

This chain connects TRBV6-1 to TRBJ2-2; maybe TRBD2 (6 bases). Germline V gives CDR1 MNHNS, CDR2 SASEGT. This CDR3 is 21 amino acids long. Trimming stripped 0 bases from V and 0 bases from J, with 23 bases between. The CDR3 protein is CASSEAPTWWEADPNTGELFF. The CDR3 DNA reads TGTGCCAGCAGTGAAGCGCCTACGTGGTGGGAGGCGGACCCGAACACCGGGGAGCTGTTTTTT.

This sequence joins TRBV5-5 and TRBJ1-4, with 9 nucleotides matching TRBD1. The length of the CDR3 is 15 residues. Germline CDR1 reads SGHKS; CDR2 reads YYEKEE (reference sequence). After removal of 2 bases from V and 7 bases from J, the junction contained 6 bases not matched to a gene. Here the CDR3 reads CASSFDRGWSEKLFF. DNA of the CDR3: TGTGCCAGCAGCTTCGACAGGGGGTGGAGTGAAAAACTGTTTTTT.

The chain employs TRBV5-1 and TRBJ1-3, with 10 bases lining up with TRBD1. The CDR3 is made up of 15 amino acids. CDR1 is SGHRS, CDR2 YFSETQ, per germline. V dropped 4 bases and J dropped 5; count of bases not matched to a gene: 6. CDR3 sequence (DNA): TGCGCCAGCAGCCTTTCGGGACAGGGGAGAAACACCATATATTTT. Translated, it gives CASSLSGQGRNTIYF.

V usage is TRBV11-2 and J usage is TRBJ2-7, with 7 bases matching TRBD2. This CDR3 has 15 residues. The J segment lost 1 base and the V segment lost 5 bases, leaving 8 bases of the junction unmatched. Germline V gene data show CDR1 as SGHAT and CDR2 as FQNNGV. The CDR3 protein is CASSLGSGLSYEQYF. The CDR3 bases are TGTGCCAGCAGCCTCGGCTCGGGACTATCCTACGAGCAGTACTTC.